The 15 T cell receptor beta chains below all came from one sample that was sequenced in a study of molecular identifiers for immune sequencing clone quantification. TCRdb re-called the PCR reads through MiXCR, storing one row per CDR3 protein. The data show approximately 670,000 distinct CDR3 sequences, about 20% seen once. The sample taken for sequencing was naive CD8+ T cells from blood, with Jurkat cell RNA spiked in. Subset specified: FACS-sorted CD8+CD4-CCR7+CD45RA+ naive T cells. The receptors shown here come from a human donor in good health. Some libraries in this study had Jurkat cell RNA spiked in.

Notes on this clonotype: A clone one base away is much larger, so this may be a read error. The V call is TRBV27, the J call TRBJ2-5; D is perhaps TRBD2 (5 bases). The CDR3 extends over 14 amino acids. Looked up from germline, CDR1 is MNHEY and CDR2 is SMNVEV (reference sequence). This CDR3 reads CASSVGLPKETQHF. As DNA, the CDR3 is TGTGCCAGTTCAGTCGGACTGCCTAAAGAGACCCAGCACTTC.

Note on this clonotype: A read error may explain this, as a much larger clone is one base away. The CDR3 DNA sequence: TGCAGTGCTAGGGGGTCGGGCACCGGGGAGCTGTTTTTT. Its protein product is CSARGSGTGELFF. The chain joins TRBV20-1 to TRBJ2-2; unclear D gene. Trimming shortened V by 3 bases and J by 4 bases, and 9 bases separated the two germline ends. Germline loops: CDR1 DFQATT, CDR2 SNEGSKA (reference sequence). The CDR3 sequence is 13 residues long.

Many counts were recorded for this clonotype. V is TRBV19 and J is TRBJ2-7; D unclear. The length of the CDR3 is 13 residues. The germline V gene encodes CDR1 LNHDA and CDR2 SQIVND (reference sequence). V was shortened by 5 bases and J by 2 bases, with 10 bases between the two germline ends. CDR3 amino acids: CASSASQPYEQYF. Here the CDR3 DNA reads TGTGCCAGTAGTGCCTCTCAACCCTACGAGCAGTACTTC.

As concerns this clonotype: Relative to the germline gene, one junction end is altered; a read error may explain this. This chain uses TRBV7-6 with TRBJ1-1, with TRBD1 identical over 9 bases. The CDR3 covers 14 residues. Germline V lookup: CDR1 SGHVS, CDR2 FNYEAQ. The CDR3 DNA follows: TGTGCCAGCAGCCTGGGACAGGGTATCACTGGAGCTTCCTTT. Its protein product is CASSLGQGITGASF.

In this sample, this clonotype turned up many times. This chain uses TRBV29-1 with TRBJ2-7; TRBD1 is a possible D gene (6 bases). The CDR3 totals 15 residues. With 0 bases removed from V and 5 bases from J, the gap between germline ends came to 17 bases. Germline loops: CDR1 SQVTM, CDR2 ANQGSEA. CDR3: CSVEDPAGAGDEQYF. The CDR3 coding sequence is TGCAGCGTTGAAGATCCGGCAGGGGCCGGGGACGAGCAGTACTTC.

V is TRBV5-4 and J is TRBJ2-1; D gene uncertain. Germline lookup yields CDR1 SGHNT and CDR2 YYREEE (reference sequence). The length of the CDR3 is 13 residues. V lost 0 bases and J 4 bases, leaving 5 bases between the germline ends. CDR3 amino acids: CASSLEEYNEQFF. The CDR3 DNA follows: TGTGCCAGCAGCTTGGAAGAGTACAATGAGCAGTTCTTC.

This clonotype has a handful of counts. This chain joins TRBV6-2 or TRBV6-3 and TRBJ2-7, with 11 nucleotides matching TRBD1. Germline lookup yields CDR1 MNHEY and CDR2 SVGEGT. The trim removed 0 bases at V and 6 bases at J, leaving 7 bases unmatched. This CDR3 region has 16 residues. The CDR3 DNA reads TGTGCCAGCAGTTACTCCGTGGGACAGGGGGGTGTCGAGCAGTACTTC. Translating it yields CASSYSVGQGGVEQYF.

On this clonotype itself: Since the CDR3 does not end with the conserved phenylalanine or tryptophan, this likely comes from a read error. This chain links TRBV18 with TRBJ2-1, with D tentatively TRBD2 (5 bases). The V gene's germline CDR1 is KGHSH and CDR2 LQKENI. The V gene lost 0 bases and the J gene lost 0 bases, with 12 bases spanning the gap. This CDR3 contains 17 residues. The CDR3 sequence is CASSPPGELSSYNEQFL. The CDR3 DNA sequence: TGTGCCAGCTCACCACCCGGGGAATTGAGCTCCTACAATGAGCAGTTCCTC.

The chain is built from TRBV7-9 and TRBJ2-7; 12 nucleotides match TRBD1. The CDR3 totals 19 residues. Germline V gene sequence: CDR1 SEHNR, CDR2 FQNEAQ (reference sequence). V dropped 1 base and J dropped 6; count of bases not matched to a gene: 16. The CDR3 nucleotides read TGTGCCAGCAGCTTAGAAGGGACAGGGGGCCCCCGAACTTTGGGCGAGCAGTACTTC. It encodes CASSLEGTGGPRTLGEQYF.

This clonotype was picked up many times. This chain connects TRBV9 to TRBJ1-4; 10 bases agree with TRBD1. This CDR3 is 16 amino acids long. The J segment lost 4 bases and the V segment lost 3 bases, leaving 6 bases of the junction unmatched. CDR1 is SGDLS, CDR2 YYNGEE, per germline. CDR3 bases: TGTGCCAGCAGCGCCGGGACAGGGGTCGGTAATGAAAAACTGTTTTTT. Its translation: CASSAGTGVGNEKLFF. Combining the CDR3 with reference TRBV9 and TRBJ1-4 gives the whole variable domain DSGVTQTPKHLITATGQRVTLRCSPRSGDLSVYWYQQSLDQGLQFLIQYYNGEERAKGNILERFSAQQFPDLHSELNLSSLELGDSALYFCASSAGTGVGNEKLFFGSGTQLSVL.

This clonotype showed up many times. This chain uses TRBV11-2 with TRBJ2-5, with D unclear. This CDR3 is 14 amino acids long. The germline gives CDR1 SGHAT, CDR2 FQNNGV. Trimming cost V 4 bases and J 5 bases, with 14 bases left between them. CDR3 sequence: CASSSGFHRETQYF. The CDR3 bases are TGTGCCAGCAGCTCCGGGTTCCACCGGGAGACCCAGTACTTC.

This clonotype appeared a few times. The chain combines TRBV7-9 with TRBJ2-1; TRBD1 aligns across 7 bases. With 5 bases clipped from V and 1 base from J, the junction kept 11 bases outside the gene matches. Germline CDR1 is SEHNR and CDR2 is FQNEAQ (reference sequence). The CDR3 consists of 17 residues. Here the CDR3 DNA reads TGTGCCAGCAGCCCCCCGTCCGACAGGGTATCCTACAATGAGCAGTTCTTC. Translating it yields CASSPPSDRVSYNEQFF.

The table lists this clonotype with a few counts. The gene calls are TRBV4-2 and TRBJ2-7, with 11 bases that match TRBD2. There are 15 residues in the CDR3. Trimming took 1 base from V and 5 from J; bases not matched to a gene: 4. Germline V lookup: CDR1 LGHNA, CDR2 YNFKEQ. CDR3 in amino acids: CASSQAGTSGHEQYF. CDR3 in DNA: TGTGCCAGCAGCCAAGCCGGGACTAGCGGCCACGAGCAGTACTTC.

Notes on this clonotype: A much larger clone differs by one base, so this may be a read error. V usage is TRBV30 and J usage is TRBJ1-1; no clear D. Per the germline V gene, CDR1 is GTSNPN and CDR2 is SVGIG (reference sequence). The CDR3 extends over 13 amino acids. Here the CDR3 DNA reads TGTGTCTGGAGTGTAACCGGGAACACTGAAGCTTTCTTT. This translates into CVWSVTGNTEAFF.

This clonotype was counted many times. This chain links TRBV12-3 or TRBV12-4 with TRBJ2-2, with unresolved D. V was pared by 6 bases and J by 6 bases, with 8 bases between. The CDR3 spans 12 residues. The CDR3 sequence is CASRGRAGELFF. DNA of the CDR3: TGTGCCAGCAGGGGTAGGGCCGGGGAGCTGTTTTTT.